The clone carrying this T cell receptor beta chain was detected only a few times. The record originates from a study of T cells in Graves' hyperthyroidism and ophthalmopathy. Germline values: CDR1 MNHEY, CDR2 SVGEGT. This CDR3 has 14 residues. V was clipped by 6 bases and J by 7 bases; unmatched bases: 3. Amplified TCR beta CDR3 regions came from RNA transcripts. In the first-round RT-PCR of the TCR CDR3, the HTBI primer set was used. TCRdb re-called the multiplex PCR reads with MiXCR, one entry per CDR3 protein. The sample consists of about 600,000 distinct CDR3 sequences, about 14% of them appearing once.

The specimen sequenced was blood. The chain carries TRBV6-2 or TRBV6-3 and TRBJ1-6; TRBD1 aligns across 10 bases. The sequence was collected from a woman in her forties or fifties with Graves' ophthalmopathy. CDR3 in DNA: TGTGCCAGCAGACAGACAGGGGGCAATTCACCCCTCCACTTT. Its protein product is CASRQTGGNSPLHF.